These 32 T cell receptor beta chains originate from one sample sequenced in a study of PD-1 blockade in classical Hodgkin lymphoma. The sample's time point: newly diagnosed, previously untreated cHL patient sample. Magnetic depletion of non-target cells from thawed PBMCs yielded purified CD8+ T cells. The method was immunoSEQ multiplex PCR; TCRdb's version includes in-frame clones alone and lacks a portion of them. Of 15,000 or so clones listed, about 91% are singletons. Sequences were obtained from CD8+ T cells from blood. All receptors derive from a human donor with classical Hodgkin lymphoma.

The rearrangement joins TRBV9 to TRBJ2-1; TRBD2 agrees at 8 bases. The germline V gene encodes CDR1 SGDLS and CDR2 YYNGEE. V gave up 0 bases and J gave up 1 base; unmatched junction bases: 3. This CDR3 contains 16 residues. In nucleotides, the CDR3 is TGTGCCAGCAGCGTAGCGGCGGGAGGATCCTACAATGAGCAGTTCTTC. This encodes CASSVAAGGSYNEQFF.

The chain has TRBV27 and TRBJ1-1, with D perhaps matching TRBD1 (5 bases). Trimming shortened V by 0 bases and J by 6 bases, and 11 bases separated the two germline ends. The CDR3 runs 14 residues. CDR1 MNHEY and CDR2 SMNVEV come from the germline V gene (reference sequence). CDR3 in DNA: TGTGCCAGCAGTTTATCCGGGGGGGTGGCTGAAGCTTTCTTT. It is translated as CASSLSGGVAEAFF.

The V call is TRBV11-2, the J call TRBJ2-2; D unresolved. The germline V and J ends were trimmed by 6 bases and 5 bases, with 19 bases remaining between them. The CDR3 runs to 16 residues. The germline gives CDR1 SGHAT, CDR2 FQNNGV. Written as DNA, the CDR3 is TGTGCCAGCAGGCTCTCGGGTTTAGGGTTGACCGGGGAGCTGTTTTTT. It yields the protein CASRLSGLGLTGELFF. The full variable domain, in which reference TRBV11-2 and TRBJ2-2 provide the parts outside the CDR3, is EAGVAQSPRYKIIEKRQSVAFWCNPISGHATLYWYQQILGQGPKLLIQFQNNGVVDDSQLPKDRFSAERLKGVDSTLKIQPAKLEDSAVYLCASRLSGLGLTGELFFGEGSRLTVL.

The chain is built from TRBV6-1 and TRBJ1-1; possibly TRBD1 for D (5 bases). CDR1 MNHNS and CDR2 SASEGT come from the germline V gene. Trimming took off 2 bases at V and 0 bases at J, with 10 bases between the two ends. The CDR3 consists of 15 residues. The CDR3 is CASSEYQGMNTEAFF. CDR3 DNA: TGTGCCAGCAGTGAATATCAGGGCATGAACACTGAAGCTTTCTTT.

This clone showed up just once. This chain uses TRBV4-1 with TRBJ2-7; possibly TRBD2 for D (6 bases). The CDR3 spans 14 residues. Trimming cost V 0 bases and J 6 bases, with 12 bases left between them. Germline CDR1 MGHRA, CDR2 YSYEKL. DNA for the CDR3: TGCGCCAGCAGCCAAGATGGGGCGGGGAGCGAGCAGTACGTC. Translated, it gives CASSQDGAGSEQYV.

The genes are TRBV23-1 and TRBJ2-2; D gene ambiguous. TRBV23-1 is an open reading frame, and its role is uncertain. The CDR3 is 12 residues long. V was cut by 2 bases and J by 6 bases, with 4 bases left in between. The DNA of the CDR3 is TGCGCCAGCAGTCAAGGGGCCGGGGAGCTGTTTTTT. Protein sequence: CASSQGAGELFF.

The rearrangement uses TRBV4-2 and TRBJ2-1; D is undetermined. The CDR3 consists of 14 residues. Trimming cost V 0 bases and J 8 bases, with 11 bases left between them. Germline CDR1 LGHNA, CDR2 YNFKEQ. CDR3 in DNA: TGTGCCAGCAGCCAAGAATCCTCTGAGGATGAGCAGTTCTTC. Protein: CASSQESSEDEQFF.

This chain uses TRBV2 with TRBJ2-5; D unresolved. V gave up 6 bases and J gave up 2 bases, with 13 bases separating them. The germline CDR1 and CDR2 sequences are SNHLY and FYNNEI. The CDR3 loop spans 14 amino acids. The CDR3 DNA reads TGTGCCAGCAGCAGTGGAGCGAGACAAGAGACCCAGTACTTC. Amino acid sequence: CASSSGARQETQYF.

V gene TRBV7-9 combines with J gene TRBJ2-5; no clear D gene. The V gene lost 5 bases and the J gene lost 8 bases, with 12 bases spanning the gap. CDR1 is SEHNR and CDR2 is FQNEAQ in the germline V gene (reference sequence). This CDR3 has 12 residues. CDR3 loop: CASSPVRSTQYF. The CDR3 DNA reads as TGTGCCAGCAGCCCCGTCCGAAGCACCCAGTACTTC.

The count of this clone is one. The CDR3 loop reads CASSFHGVGTYEQYF. The CDR3, as DNA: TGTGCCAGCAGTTTCCACGGGGTCGGAACCTACGAGCAGTACTTC. The rearrangement links TRBV28 to TRBJ2-5; possibly TRBD2 for D (5 bases). The J call may be faulty, since TRBJ2-7 better matches the DNA end. CDR3 size: 15 residues. CDR1 is MDHEN and CDR2 is SYDVKM in the germline V gene.

The rearrangement joins TRBV11-2 to TRBJ2-2; D call uncertain. The length of the CDR3 is 15 residues. Trimming took off 5 bases at V and 1 base at J, with 11 bases between the two ends. CDR1 and CDR2 from the germline V gene are SGHAT and FQNNGV. Written as DNA, the CDR3 is TGTGCCAGCAGCCAAATTACAATGAACACCGGGGAGCTGTTTTTT. Its protein is CASSQITMNTGELFF.

The rearrangement uses TRBV7-9 and TRBJ2-7; 8 bases map to TRBD1. The V gene end was trimmed by 4 bases and the J gene end by 6 bases; junction bases not matched to a gene: 5. This CDR3 contains 13 residues. Germline values: CDR1 SEHNR, CDR2 FQNEAQ (reference sequence). CDR3 sequence: CASSWATGAEQYV. For the CDR3, the DNA is TGTGCCAGCAGCTGGGCGACAGGGGCCGAGCAGTACGTC.

This chain connects TRBV4-1 to TRBJ2-3, with 16 positions matching TRBD2. The J segment lost 4 bases and the V segment lost 2 bases, leaving 3 bases of the junction unmatched. The CDR3 is made up of 17 amino acids. Germline CDR1 is MGHRA and CDR2 is YSYEKL. The CDR3 is CASSQSGLAGGPDTQYF. As DNA, the CDR3 is TGCGCCAGCAGCCAATCGGGACTAGCGGGAGGGCCAGATACGCAGTATTTT.

The gene calls are TRBV27 and TRBJ1-5; D is perhaps TRBD1 (5 bases). CDR3 length equals 14 residues. The germline gives CDR1 MNHEY, CDR2 SMNVEV (reference sequence). V was cut by 4 bases and J by 4 bases, with 11 bases left in between. CDR3 protein: CASSWDGSNQPQHF. The CDR3 DNA sequence: TGTGCCAGCAGTTGGGACGGATCTAATCAGCCCCAGCATTTT.

The rearrangement links TRBV2 to TRBJ2-7; 7 bases match TRBD1. V lost 6 bases to trimming and J lost 4 bases; unmatched junction nucleotides: 15. Germline values: CDR1 SNHLY, CDR2 FYNNEI. The CDR3 is 16 amino acids. CDR3 coding DNA: TGTGCCAGCAGGGAATTACAGGGGATGTTGCGGTACGAGCAGTACTTC. Protein product: CASRELQGMLRYEQYF. Variable domain in full (rest from reference TRBV2 and TRBJ2-7): EPEVTQTPSHQVTQMGQEVILRCVPISNHLYFYWYRQILGQKVEFLVSFYNNEISEKSEIFDDQFSVERPDGSNFTLKIRSTKLEDSAMYFCASRELQGMLRYEQYFGPGTRLTVT.

The chain couples TRBV7-9 to TRBJ2-5, with D uncertain. The CDR3 covers 12 residues. The germline V gene has CDR1 SEHNR and CDR2 FQNEAQ (reference sequence). Trimming removed 5 bases from V and 4 bases from J, with 8 bases in between. In DNA form, the CDR3 reads TGTGCCAGCAGCCCCCGAGGAGAGACCCAGTACTTC. Translated: CASSPRGETQYF.

This sequence joins TRBV9 and TRBJ2-2; D not certain. Germline CDR1 reads SGDLS; CDR2 reads YYNGEE. CDR3 size: 12 residues. Trimming pared 2 bases from V and 8 bases from J, leaving 7 bases between. CDR3: CASSVVGGELFF. The CDR3 region has the DNA TGTGCCAGCAGCGTCGTGGGTGGGGAGCTGTTTTTT. The complete variable domain, with remaining parts taken from reference TRBV9 and TRBJ2-2, reads DSGVTQTPKHLITATGQRVTLRCSPRSGDLSVYWYQQSLDQGLQFLIQYYNGEERAKGNILERFSAQQFPDLHSELNLSSLELGDSALYFCASSVVGGELFFGEGSRLTVL.

The J gene is TRBJ1-2, the V gene TRBV11-3; possible D gene TRBD1, 5 bases. The CDR3 spans 14 residues. The V end was cut by 1 base, the J end by 6 bases, with 12 bases between. Looked up from germline, CDR1 is SGHNT and CDR2 is YENEEA. CDR3 sequence reads: CASSLGTGPDGYTF. The CDR3 region has the DNA TGTGCCAGCAGCTTAGGAACGGGGCCGGATGGCTACACCTTC.

This chain links TRBV6-1 with TRBJ2-7; no clear D gene. Germline V lookup: CDR1 MNHNS, CDR2 SASEGT. Trimming took off 1 base at V and 0 bases at J, with 13 bases between the two ends. CDR3 length: 16 amino acids. For the CDR3, the DNA is TGTGCCAGCAGTGAAGACAGCTACCACTTCTCCTACGAGCAGTACTTC. Its translation is CASSEDSYHFSYEQYF.

The CDR3 sequence is CASSQIGVRASKNIQYF. For the CDR3, the DNA is TGTGCCAGCAGCCAAATAGGGGTGAGGGCGTCCAAAAACATTCAGTACTTC. The rearrangement uses TRBV27 and TRBJ2-4; D could derive from TRBD1 or TRBD2 (5 bases each). In germline, CDR1 is MNHEY, CDR2 SMNVEV (reference sequence). The CDR3 is made up of 17 amino acids. V was cut by 6 bases and J by 2 bases, with 20 bases left in between.

The chain uses TRBV15 and TRBJ2-7; 12 positions match TRBD2. CDR1 is LNHNV and CDR2 is YYDKDF in the germline V gene (reference sequence). The CDR3 has 23 residues. Germline trimming cut 0 bases from V and 1 base from J; bases unmatched to any gene: 22. CDR3 region: CATSREPGQGLAGGPWNSYEQYF. In nucleotides, the CDR3 is TGTGCCACCAGCAGAGAGCCGGGACAGGGGCTAGCGGGAGGGCCTTGGAATTCCTACGAGCAGTACTTC.

The rearrangement links TRBV7-3 to TRBJ1-1; D remains ambiguous. In germline, CDR1 is SGHTA, CDR2 FQGTGA. The CDR3 has 13 residues. Trimming took off 2 bases at V and 3 bases at J, with 7 bases between the two ends. CDR3 nucleotides: TGTGCCAGCAGCTTACGACAACACACTGAAGCTTTCTTT. This sequence encodes CASSLRQHTEAFF.

The CDR3 sequence: CASSLGSTEAFF. In nucleotides, the CDR3 is TGTGCCAGCAGTTTGGGATCCACTGAAGCTTTCTTT. The chain carries TRBV28 and TRBJ1-1; D is unclear. CDR1 and CDR2 (germline): MDHEN, SYDVKM. The CDR3 spans 12 residues. V lost 3 bases to trimming and J lost 4 bases, with 6 bases between them.

The chain combines TRBV7-9 with TRBJ2-5, with D possibly TRBD1 on 5 matching bases. V gave up 7 bases and J gave up 7 bases, with 10 bases separating them. Germline CDR1 is SEHNR and CDR2 is FQNEAQ (reference sequence). The CDR3 has 11 residues. CDR3: CASTLRGTQYF. The DNA of the CDR3 is TGTGCCAGCACCCTTAGGGGGACCCAGTACTTC.

CDR3 sequence (DNA): TGTGCCGGGTTACAGGGGGCCAACGTCCTGACTTTC. This sequence encodes CAGLQGANVLTF. The gene calls are TRBV7-9 and TRBJ2-6; D gene ambiguous. Germline CDR1 and CDR2: SEHNR and FQNEAQ (reference sequence). Trimming left V 11 bases short and J 4 bases short, with 9 bases between. This CDR3 has 12 residues.

This clone was found a few times. The chain is built from TRBV19 and TRBJ1-1, with D tentatively TRBD1 (6 bases). Looked up from germline, CDR1 is LNHDA and CDR2 is SQIVND (reference sequence). There are 13 residues in the CDR3. V was shortened by 5 bases and J by 2 bases, with 9 bases between the two germline ends. CDR3 region: CASSLQGNTEAFF. The CDR3 DNA sequence: TGTGCCAGTAGTTTACAGGGAAACACTGAAGCTTTCTTT.

For the CDR3, the DNA is TGTGCCACCCGTACGCGCACTGAAGCTTTCTTT. Its protein is CATRTRTEAFF. The rearrangement uses TRBV19 and TRBJ1-1; D not resolved. The CDR3 sequence is 11 residues long. V gave up 10 bases and J gave up 4 bases, with 10 bases separating them. CDR1 and CDR2 from the germline V gene are LNHDA and SQIVND (reference sequence).

This chain joins TRBV5-1 and TRBJ2-1, with D uncertain. V gave up 4 bases and J gave up 8 bases, with 25 bases separating them. This CDR3 is built from 17 residues. CDR1 is SGHRS, CDR2 YFSETQ, per germline. The CDR3 DNA follows: TGCGCCAGCAGCCTCAACGGGCCCAAAGACTTAAGGGATGAGCAGTTCTTC. This codes for CASSLNGPKDLRDEQFF.

The rearrangement links TRBV11-2 to TRBJ2-3; 9 bases match TRBD2. V was pared by 1 base and J by 13 bases, with 3 bases of the junction left unmatched. The CDR3 is 12 amino acids. Per germline, CDR1 SGHAT and CDR2 FQNNGV. The CDR3 loop is CASSLGLAGEYF. DNA for the CDR3: TGTGCCAGCAGCTTAGGGTTAGCGGGAGAGTATTTT.

The J gene is TRBJ1-1, the V gene TRBV9; 7 bases map to TRBD1. This CDR3 region has 15 residues. Germline values: CDR1 SGDLS, CDR2 YYNGEE. J lost 2 bases, V lost 0 bases, and 4 bases had no gene match. The chain's CDR3 is CASSVEGGLNTEAFF. DNA of the CDR3: TGTGCCAGCAGCGTAGAAGGGGGCTTAAACACTGAAGCTTTCTTT.

J is TRBJ2-7 and V is TRBV5-1; tentative D call: TRBD1 (5 bases). V lost 8 bases to trimming and J lost 2 bases, with 20 bases between them. This CDR3 spans 15 amino acids. Germline V gene data show CDR1 as SGHRS and CDR2 as YFSETQ. This CDR3 reads CASSSGGDRPYEQYF. CDR3 bases: TGCGCCAGTTCCTCAGGCGGCGACAGACCCTACGAGCAGTACTTC.

Comments on this clone: The same CDR3 arises from other DNA sequences in this sample as well. The V gene is TRBV4-1, the J gene TRBJ2-1; D possibly corresponds to TRBD1 (6 bases). CDR3 length equals 15 residues. Trimming stripped 3 bases from V and 6 bases from J, with 15 bases between. Germline CDR1 reads MGHRA; CDR2 reads YSYEKL. CDR3 region: CASSQDPGRGNEQFF. The CDR3 DNA is TGCGCCAGCAGCCAGGATCCGGGCAGGGGCAATGAGCAGTTCTTC.